The clone carrying this T cell receptor beta chain has only a few counts. V shed 7 bases and J 7 bases; nucleotides not matched to a gene: 9. The CDR3 loop spans 14 amino acids. From germline, CDR1 is SEHNR and CDR2 FQNEAQ (reference sequence). Authors' data handling: Amplification from reference gene primers served as the basis for estimated nucleated cell counts. Method: immunoSEQ multiplex PCR; TCRdb's copy keeps in-frame clones and lacks some. The V and J calls and clone size are taken from that table; D and trimming were inferred from the DNA. This table holds about 300,000 clones, nearly 90% found once. This entry belongs to a study of blood T cell repertoires in COVID-19. Study details: Acute and convalescent COVID-19 specimens originated in the United States, Italy and Spain. PBMCs, B-cell-depleted T cells, or T cells were the source of the cDNA or gDNA that made up the material.

The chain has TRBV7-9 and TRBJ2-1, with 8 bases lining up with TRBD1. The TCR originated in a woman aged 25 to 39 who had recovered from COVID-19. Source material: PBMCs or T cells enriched from blood (not recorded which). In DNA form, the CDR3 reads TGTGCCAGCACCCCCCAGGGGGCTAAGAATGAGCAGTTCTTC. Residues: CASTPQGAKNEQFF.